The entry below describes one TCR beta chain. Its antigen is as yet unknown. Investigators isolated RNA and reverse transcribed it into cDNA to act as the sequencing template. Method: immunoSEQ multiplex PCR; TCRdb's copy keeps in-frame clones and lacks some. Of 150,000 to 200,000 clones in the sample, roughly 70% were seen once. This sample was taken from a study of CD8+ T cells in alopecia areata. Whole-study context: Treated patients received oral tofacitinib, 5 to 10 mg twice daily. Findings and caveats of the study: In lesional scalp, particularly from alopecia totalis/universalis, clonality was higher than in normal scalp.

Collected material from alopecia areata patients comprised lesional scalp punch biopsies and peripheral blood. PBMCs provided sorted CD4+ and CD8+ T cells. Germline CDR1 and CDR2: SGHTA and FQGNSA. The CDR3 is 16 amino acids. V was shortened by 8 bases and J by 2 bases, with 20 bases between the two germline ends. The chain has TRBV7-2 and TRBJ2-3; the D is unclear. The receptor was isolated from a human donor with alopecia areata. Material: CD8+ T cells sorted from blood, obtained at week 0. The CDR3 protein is CASPRAAVRVTDTQYF. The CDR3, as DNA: TGTGCCAGCCCCCGGGCGGCGGTCAGAGTCACAGATACGCAGTATTTT.